This TCR beta chain is from a study of cytomegalovirus exposure and HLA in healthy donors. With 60 Vbeta and 13 Jbeta primers, the PCR was carried out. Using immunoSEQ multiplex PCR, the repertoire was profiled, and TCRdb retains in-frame clones only, with some absent. This table has over 90,000 clones, 64% appearing once. Germline V gene data show CDR1 as SQVTM and CDR2 as ANQGSEA. CDR3 length: 16 residues. Trimming took 0 bases from V and 2 from J; bases not matched to a gene: 9. This clone is a singleton in its sample. Its antigen is still unknown. The study's findings and limits: Most TCRs appeared rarely, but some public TCRs recurred in many donors. Associated with cytomegalovirus, according to the listing, were 150 to 200 TCR beta chains. The authors judged a highly shared variant cluster likely a sequencing artifact.

Nominally healthy donors provided the samples, though records likely missed some immune exposures. The sample taken for sequencing was PBMCs. This clonotype was obtained from a man aged 55 to 70 in good health and CMV-seronegative. V gene TRBV29-1 combines with J gene TRBJ2-5; 7 nucleotides line up with TRBD2. This CDR3 is CSVEDLRASGQETQYF. CDR3 in DNA: TGCAGCGTTGAAGATCTAAGGGCTAGCGGACAAGAGACCCAGTACTTC.